Below, 9 T cell receptor beta chains from the same sample are listed, as sequenced in a study of shared clonotypes between healthy human individuals. The protocol was immunoSEQ multiplex PCR, while the TCRdb copy is restricted to in-frame clones and leaves out a portion. The sample lists roughly 2,300,000 clones, roughly 92% occurring once. The sample consisted of naive CD4+ T cells from PBMCs. Regarding subset: CD45RA+ positively selected. Receptor source: a man between 18 and 35 years old in good health. Some clones in this sample may be carry-over from other donors' samples.

The chain links TRBV5-1 to TRBJ2-1; 9 positions match TRBD2. CDR1 and CDR2 from the germline V gene are SGHRS and YFSETQ. The CDR3 covers 15 residues. V lost 5 bases, J lost 2 bases, and 5 bases stayed unmatched. The CDR3 sequence is CASRSSGGTYNEQFF. The CDR3, as DNA: TGCGCCAGCAGGTCAAGCGGGGGGACCTACAATGAGCAGTTCTTC.

The genes are TRBV19 and TRBJ2-7; D remains ambiguous. The V and J ends lost 0 bases and 5 bases respectively, with 11 bases between them. CDR3 length: 14 residues. Looked up from germline, CDR1 is LNHDA and CDR2 is SQIVND (reference sequence). CDR3: CASSIDRSWHEQYF. CDR3 bases: TGTGCCAGTAGTATAGATCGTTCGTGGCACGAGCAGTACTTC.

The chain combines TRBV2 with TRBJ2-2, with D unresolved. Looked up from germline, CDR1 is SNHLY and CDR2 is FYNNEI. Trimming took 7 bases from V and 7 from J, leaving 10 bases between them. CDR3 size: 12 residues. CDR3: CASTRDHGELFF. The CDR3, as DNA: TGTGCCAGCACCCGAGATCACGGGGAGCTGTTTTTT.

The chain carries TRBV18 and TRBJ2-2; D may match TRBD1 or TRBD2 (5 bases each). With 3 bases removed from V and 0 bases from J, the gap between germline ends came to 11 bases. Germline CDR1 KGHSH, CDR2 LQKENI. CDR3 length: 16 amino acids. The CDR3 loop is CASSPARGANTGELFF. The CDR3 DNA sequence: TGTGCCAGCTCACCTGCCCGGGGCGCGAACACCGGGGAGCTGTTTTTT.

This sequence joins TRBV9 and TRBJ2-3, with 9 nucleotides matching TRBD2. This CDR3 region has 15 residues. The V segment lost 4 bases and the J segment 7 bases; nucleotides outside the gene matches: 10. The germline V gene has CDR1 SGDLS and CDR2 YYNGEE. The CDR3 spells CASSPDSGGPHTQYF. The CDR3 DNA follows: TGTGCCAGCAGCCCGGATAGCGGGGGTCCCCATACGCAGTATTTT.

CDR3 amino acids: CASRWGRGGAQTQYF. The CDR3 DNA sequence: TGTGCCAGCAGGTGGGGCCGTGGCGGGGCCCAGACCCAGTACTTC. The chain links TRBV13 to TRBJ2-5, with a possible D match to TRBD2 (6 bases). The CDR3 is 15 residues long. Deletions cut 6 bases from V and 6 bases from J, with 20 bases between. Per the germline V gene, CDR1 is PRHDT and CDR2 is FYEKMQ (reference sequence).

This sequence joins TRBV10-2 and TRBJ1-1; perhaps TRBD1 as D (5 bases). Germline V CDR1 and CDR2: WSHSY, SAAADI. V was cut by 0 bases and J by 5 bases, with 13 bases left in between. The CDR3 runs to 15 residues. The CDR3 nucleotides are TGCGCCAGCAGTGAGTCGCAGGGTGGTAAGACTGAAGCTTTCTTT. Translation: CASSESQGGKTEAFF.

The V and J genes are TRBV28 and TRBJ2-7; 9 bases agree with TRBD1. This CDR3 is 15 amino acids long. The germline V gene has CDR1 MDHEN and CDR2 SYDVKM. V lost 0 bases, J lost 8 bases, and 8 bases stayed unmatched. The CDR3 DNA is TGTGCCAGCAGTTTATGGACAGGGGGGTCCTGGAAGCAGTACTTC. Translated, it gives CASSLWTGGSWKQYF.

This chain uses TRBV28 with TRBJ1-5; D might be TRBD1 (6 bases). Deletions cut 4 bases from V and 6 bases from J, with 19 bases between. Germline CDR1 and CDR2: MDHEN and SYDVKM. The CDR3 covers 16 residues. The CDR3 sequence: CASSWGGQTYAQPQHF. In DNA form, the CDR3 reads TGTGCCAGCAGTTGGGGGGGGCAGACATATGCTCAGCCCCAGCATTTT.